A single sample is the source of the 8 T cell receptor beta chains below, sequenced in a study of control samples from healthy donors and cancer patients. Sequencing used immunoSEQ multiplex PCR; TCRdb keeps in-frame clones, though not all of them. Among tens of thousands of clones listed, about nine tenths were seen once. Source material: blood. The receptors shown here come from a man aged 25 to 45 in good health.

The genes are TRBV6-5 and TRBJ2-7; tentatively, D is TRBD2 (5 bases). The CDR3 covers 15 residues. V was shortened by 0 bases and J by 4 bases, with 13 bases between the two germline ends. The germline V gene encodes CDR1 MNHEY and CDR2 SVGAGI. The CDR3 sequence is CASSYSRKGEYEQYF. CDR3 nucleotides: TGTGCCAGCAGTTACTCGAGGAAGGGAGAGTACGAGCAGTACTTC.

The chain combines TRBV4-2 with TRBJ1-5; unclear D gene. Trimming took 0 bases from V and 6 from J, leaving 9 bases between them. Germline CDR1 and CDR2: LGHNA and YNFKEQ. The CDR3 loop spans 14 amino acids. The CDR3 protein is CASSQERVGQPQHF. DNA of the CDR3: TGTGCCAGCAGCCAAGAAAGGGTTGGTCAGCCCCAGCATTTT.

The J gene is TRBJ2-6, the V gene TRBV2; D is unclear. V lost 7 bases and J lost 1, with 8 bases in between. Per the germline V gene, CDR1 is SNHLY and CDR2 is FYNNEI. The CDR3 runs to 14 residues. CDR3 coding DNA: TGTGCCAGCAACCCCACTTCTGGGGCCAACGTCCTGACTTTC. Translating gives CASNPTSGANVLTF.

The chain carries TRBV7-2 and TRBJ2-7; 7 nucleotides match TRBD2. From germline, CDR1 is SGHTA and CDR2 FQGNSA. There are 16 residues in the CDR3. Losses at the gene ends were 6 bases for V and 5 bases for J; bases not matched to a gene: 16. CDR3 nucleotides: TGTGCCAGCAGTATAAGGGACTACCCATCTTTGGACGAGCAGTACTTC. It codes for CASSIRDYPSLDEQYF.

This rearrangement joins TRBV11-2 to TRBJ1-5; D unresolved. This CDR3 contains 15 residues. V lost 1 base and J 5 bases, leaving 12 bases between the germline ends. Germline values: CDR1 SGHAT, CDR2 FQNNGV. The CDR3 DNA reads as TGTGCCAGCAGCTTAGTCGGAGGAGAGCATCAGCCCCAGCATTTT. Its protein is CASSLVGGEHQPQHF.

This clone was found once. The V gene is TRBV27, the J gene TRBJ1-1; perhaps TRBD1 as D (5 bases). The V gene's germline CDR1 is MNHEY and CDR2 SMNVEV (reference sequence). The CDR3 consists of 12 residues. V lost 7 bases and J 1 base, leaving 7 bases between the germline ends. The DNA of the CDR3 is TGTGCCAGCAAGGACACGAACACTGAAGCTTTCTTT. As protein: CASKDTNTEAFF.

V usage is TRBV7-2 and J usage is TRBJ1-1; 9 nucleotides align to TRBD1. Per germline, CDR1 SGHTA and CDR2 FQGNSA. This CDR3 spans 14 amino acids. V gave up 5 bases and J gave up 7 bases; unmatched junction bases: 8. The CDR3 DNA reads TGTGCCAGCAGCCCTGGACAGGGGTTGGGTGAAGCTTTCTTT. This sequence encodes CASSPGQGLGEAFF.

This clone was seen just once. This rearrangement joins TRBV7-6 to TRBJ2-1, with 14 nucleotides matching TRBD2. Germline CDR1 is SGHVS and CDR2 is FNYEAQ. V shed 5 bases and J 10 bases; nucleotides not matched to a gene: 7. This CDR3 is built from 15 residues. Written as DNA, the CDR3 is TGTGCCAGCAGCAACCGACTAGCGGGGGGGGAGGAGCAGTTCTTC. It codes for CASSNRLAGGEEQFF.